This T cell receptor beta chain stems from a study of HIV-infected patients and healthy controls. The CDR3 consists of 14 residues. The ends lost 5 bases at V and 5 bases at J; junction bases unmatched: 6. The repertoire came from unfractionated whole blood and reflected all unsorted peripheral T cells. This clonotype was observed many times. Antigen unknown. 400 to 550 ng RNA was reverse transcribed with alpha and beta constant-region primers. Using multiplexing indices, alpha and beta chain libraries were generated apart by chain-specific third strand synthesis. TCRdb recomputed calls from the 5' RACE reads with MiXCR, one row per CDR3 protein. The profile shows approximately 25,000 distinct CDR3 sequences, about 8.5% of them singletons. Study observations and caveats: Donor HLA types were not determined in the study. Healthy controls carried many MAIT alpha-chain CDR3s, while HIV+ repertoires had few. Untreated HIV+ repertoires had roughly threefold fewer distinct CDR3s and lower Shannon diversity than healthy controls.

The chain has TRBV12-3 or TRBV12-4 and TRBJ2-7, with 10 positions matching TRBD1. The receptor comes from an adult in good health. The sequencing sample was made of blood. As DNA, the CDR3 is TGTGCCAGCAGTCCGGGGACAGGGGACAACGAGCAGTACTTC. Translated, it gives CASSPGTGDNEQYF.